The next 21 T cell receptor beta chains were all read from a single sample in a study of blood T cells in healthy people across ages. The second PCR ran roughly 6 to 12 cycles with a sample-barcoded 5' primer and J-beta primers. TCRdb re-called the 5' RACE reads through MiXCR, storing one row per CDR3 protein. The table has 760,000 or so distinct CDR3 sequences, around a quarter seen once; the top ten hold under 9.5%. The data also belong to a second study, concerning T cells of mothers and their children.

The sequencing sample was made of blood. These receptors were obtained from a boy younger than 18 in good health.

The J gene is TRBJ2-1, the V gene TRBV15, with no clear D. In germline, CDR1 is LNHNV, CDR2 YYDKDF (reference sequence). V was pared by 0 bases and J by 4 bases, with 13 bases between. This CDR3 region has 16 residues. The CDR3 DNA follows: TGTGCCACCAGCAGAGATTCCGGCAGTGGGTACAATGAGCAGTTCTTC. Its protein is CATSRDSGSGYNEQFF. Using reference TRBV15 and TRBJ2-1 for the parts outside the CDR3, the full variable domain is DAMVIQNPRYQVTQFGKPVTLSCSQTLNHNVMYWYQQKSSQAPKLLFHYYDKDFNNEADTPDNFQSRRPNTSFCFLDIRSPGLGDTAMYLCATSRDSGSGYNEQFFGPGTRLTVL.

In this sample, this clonotype turned up a few times. The V gene is TRBV6-5, the J gene TRBJ2-5; D gene uncertain. This CDR3 spans 13 amino acids. CDR1 is MNHEY, CDR2 SVGAGI, per germline. Trimming stripped 1 base from V and 5 bases from J, with 8 bases between. CDR3 coding DNA: TGTGCCAGCAGTTACTGGTTTGGGGAGACCCAGTACTTC. Translation gives CASSYWFGETQYF.

The gene calls are TRBV2 and TRBJ2-7, with 9 nucleotides matching TRBD1. Germline loops: CDR1 SNHLY, CDR2 FYNNEI. V trimming: 7 bases; J trimming: 3 bases; junction bases outside the gene matches: 10. There are 15 residues in the CDR3. The CDR3, as DNA: TGTGCCAGCAATAAAAGGACAGGGGCGCACTACGAGCAGTACTTC. It yields the protein CASNKRTGAHYEQYF.

V and J are TRBV5-4 and TRBJ2-3; 10 bases fit TRBD1. The CDR3 length is 16 residues. Trimming at V came to 0 bases and at J to 3 bases, leaving 4 bases not matched to a gene. Germline V gene sequence: CDR1 SGHNT, CDR2 YYREEE (reference sequence). The CDR3 sequence is CASSLAGTGVTDTQYF. CDR3 nucleotides: TGTGCCAGCAGCTTGGCTGGGACAGGGGTTACAGATACGCAGTATTTT.

This clonotype was counted a few times. The chain is built from TRBV10-2 and TRBJ2-1; D possibly corresponds to TRBD1 (5 bases). This CDR3 comprises 13 residues. Germline CDR1 reads WSHSY; CDR2 reads SAAADI. Trimming removed 6 bases at V and 4 bases at J, with 10 bases between. CDR3 region: CASSADRYNEQFF. The CDR3 DNA follows: TGCGCCAGCAGCGCTGACAGATACAATGAGCAGTTCTTC.

The sample holds many counts of this clonotype. The chain employs TRBV2 and TRBJ2-3, with D tentatively TRBD2 (5 bases). Per germline, CDR1 SNHLY and CDR2 FYNNEI. Trimming pared 4 bases from V and 6 bases from J, leaving 8 bases between. The length of the CDR3 is 12 residues. The CDR3 DNA follows: TGTGCCAGCAGTGGGGAGACGGATACGCAGTATTTT. Its protein product is CASSGETDTQYF.

This clonotype was seen more than once but under ten times. The V call is TRBV25-1, the J call TRBJ2-1; 8 nucleotides line up with TRBD2. This CDR3 is built from 15 residues. Germline loops: CDR1 MGHDK, CDR2 SYGVNS. The ends lost 0 bases at V and 7 bases at J; junction bases unmatched: 5. The CDR3: CASSEYSGGDNEQFF. As DNA, the CDR3 is TGTGCCAGCAGTGAATATTCGGGGGGGGATAATGAGCAGTTCTTC.

This clonotype was recorded once. The rearrangement joins TRBV6-5 to TRBJ1-5, with D hard to call. V was cut by 5 bases and J by 0 bases, with 11 bases left in between. CDR1 and CDR2 (germline): MNHEY, SVGAGI. The CDR3 runs to 15 residues. The DNA of the CDR3 is TGTGCCAGCAGTCCTCACGGGAATAGCAATCAGCCCCAGCATTTT. It yields the protein CASSPHGNSNQPQHF.

This clonotype has just a few counts. Here the CDR3 DNA reads TGTGCCAGCAGTTATTGGGATGAAGACAATCAGCCCCAGCATTTT. Protein: CASSYWDEDNQPQHF. The chain employs TRBV6-2 or TRBV6-3 and TRBJ1-5; D remains ambiguous. This CDR3 has 15 amino acids. The germline V and J ends were trimmed by 3 bases and 3 bases, with 12 bases remaining between them. Germline V lookup: CDR1 MNHEY, CDR2 SVGEGT.

This clonotype has more than one count but fewer than ten. V and J are TRBV6-2 or TRBV6-3 and TRBJ2-7, with 7 bases identical to TRBD2. Germline loops: CDR1 MNHEY, CDR2 SVGEGT. This CDR3 is 13 amino acids long. The V segment lost 10 bases and the J segment 3 bases; nucleotides outside the gene matches: 9. Here the CDR3 reads CATRTPGGYEQYF. The DNA for the CDR3 is TGTGCCACCCGAACGCCGGGAGGCTACGAGCAGTACTTC.

This clonotype was recorded many times. Here the CDR3 DNA reads TGCGCCAGCAGCTTGGCCGGACTAGCGGGAGGCGAGCAGTACTTC. Its protein is CASSLAGLAGGEQYF. This chain links TRBV5-1 with TRBJ2-5; 14 bases map to TRBD2. The DNA matches TRBJ2-7 better at its end, which makes the J call doubtful. CDR3 length equals 15 residues. Germline V CDR1 and CDR2: SGHRS, YFSETQ.

This clonotype was detected only a few times. CDR3 protein: CASSQAQGAYEQYF. CDR3 DNA sequence: TGTGCCAGCAGCCAAGCACAGGGGGCCTACGAGCAGTACTTC. J is TRBJ2-5 and V is TRBV3-1, with 8 bases fitting TRBD1. The J call is uncertain, as TRBJ2-7 better fits the DNA end. This CDR3 comprises 14 residues. In germline, CDR1 is LGHDT, CDR2 YNNKEL (reference sequence).

This clonotype was picked up a small number of times. The genes are TRBV9 and TRBJ2-1; perhaps TRBD2 as D (6 bases). V was shortened by 4 bases and J by 9 bases, with 11 bases between the two germline ends. CDR1 and CDR2 (germline): SGDLS, YYNGEE. The CDR3 spans 12 residues. The CDR3 protein is CASSPAGVEQFF. The CDR3 DNA is TGTGCCAGCAGCCCAGCGGGCGTTGAGCAGTTCTTC.

This clonotype was observed a handful of times. The chain employs TRBV4-3 and TRBJ1-5; D gene ambiguous. The germline V gene encodes CDR1 LGHNA and CDR2 YSLEER. Trimming shortened V by 1 base and J by 1 base, and 8 bases separated the two germline ends. CDR3 length: 15 amino acids. The CDR3 coding sequence is TGCGCCAGCAGCCAAGGACACCGCAGCAATCAGCCCCAGCATTTT. The encoded protein is CASSQGHRSNQPQHF.

This clonotype came up a few times. The chain recombines TRBV20-1 with TRBJ1-1, with 7 bases that match TRBD1. There are 13 residues in the CDR3. Germline trimming cut 6 bases from V and 1 base from J; bases unmatched to any gene: 5. The germline gives CDR1 DFQATT, CDR2 SNEGSKA (reference sequence). The CDR3 here is CSAGGLRNTEAFF. The CDR3, as DNA: TGCAGTGCAGGGGGCTTAAGGAACACTGAAGCTTTCTTT.

This clonotype was recorded many times. The CDR3, as DNA: TGCGCCAGCAGCTCCCAAAGTCGCGGTGAAGCTTTCTTT. It is translated as CASSSQSRGEAFF. The rearrangement uses TRBV5-1 and TRBJ1-1; no reliable D call. This CDR3 spans 13 amino acids. Trimming shortened V by 3 bases and J by 7 bases, and 13 bases separated the two germline ends. CDR1 SGHRS and CDR2 YFSETQ come from the germline V gene.

This clonotype was observed a handful of times. The V and J genes are TRBV6-1 and TRBJ2-1, with TRBD1 matching 10 bases. The trim removed 8 bases at V and 3 bases at J, leaving 10 bases unmatched. Per germline, CDR1 MNHNS and CDR2 SASEGT. This CDR3 region has 16 residues. CDR3 amino acids: CASSSPGTGDYNEQFF. The CDR3 DNA sequence: TGTGCCAGCTCCTCCCCCGGGACAGGGGACTACAATGAGCAGTTCTTC.

This clonotype was detected only a few times. The chain links TRBV3-1 to TRBJ2-5; 8 positions match TRBD1. The J call is doubtful: the DNA matches TRBJ2-1 better. This CDR3 has 14 residues. Looked up from germline, CDR1 is LGHDT and CDR2 is YNNKEL (reference sequence). DNA for the CDR3: TGTGCCAGCAGCGAACGACAGGGGAAGAATGAGCAGTTCTTC. This translates into CASSERQGKNEQFF.

This clonotype showed up just a few times. The chain employs TRBV29-1 and TRBJ2-7; 9 bases line up with TRBD1. The V gene's germline CDR1 is SQVTM and CDR2 ANQGSEA. The CDR3 spans 16 residues. V trimming: 7 bases; J trimming: 3 bases; junction bases outside the gene matches: 16. The CDR3 loop is CSATGQGDRYGYEQYF. DNA for the CDR3: TGCAGCGCCACGGGACAGGGAGATCGGTATGGCTACGAGCAGTACTTC.

The chain's CDR3 is CASSSPGTNAYEQYF. CDR3 DNA sequence: TGTGCCAGCAGTTCCCCCGGGACGAATGCCTACGAGCAGTACTTC. This chain links TRBV27 with TRBJ2-7, with D possibly being TRBD1 or TRBD2 (5 bases each). This CDR3 contains 15 residues. Trimming took off 4 bases at V and 2 bases at J, with 15 bases between the two ends. Germline V lookup: CDR1 MNHEY, CDR2 SMNVEV (reference sequence).

This clonotype was observed once. The chain has TRBV2 and TRBJ2-4; tentative D call: TRBD2 (6 bases). V shed 10 bases and J shed 6 bases, with 16 bases lying between them. CDR3 length: 13 residues. Germline CDR1 SNHLY, CDR2 FYNNEI. The CDR3, as DNA: TGTGCCAACCGGGACGCCGGGGGAAACATTCAGTACTTC. This gives the protein CANRDAGGNIQYF.